This T cell receptor (beta chain) is from a study of identical twins. Study-wide findings and caveats: Reduced insertions were recorded for abundant cord blood beta clonotypes, with no such pattern in memory repertoires. In drawing conclusions, the study used cross-sectional statistical analysis and did not follow the same donors.

This clonotype was counted ten times or more. The antigen is unknown. Germline V CDR1 and CDR2: SGHVS, FNYEAQ. The CDR3 is 14 amino acids. V was trimmed by 1 base and J by 4 bases, leaving 10 bases between them. Addition of a universal primer site occurred through template switching, and cDNA carried unique molecular identifiers. TCRdb redid the calling of the 5' RACE reads with MiXCR, one entry per CDR3 protein. The table includes around 240,000 distinct CDR3 sequences, approximately 7% detected once. The same sample was also studied in work on yellow fever vaccine responses in identical twins. That work adds: Twins reportedly mounted vaccine T cell responses that seemed partly convergent, partly personalized.

Sample: memory (CD45RO+) T cells sorted from blood. The source is a young woman in good health. V is TRBV7-6 and J is TRBJ1-2; maybe TRBD1 (5 bases). The DNA of the CDR3 is TGTGCCAGCAGCTTAGGGGGCGCTGGCTATGGCTACACCTTC. This translates into CASSLGGAGYGYTF.